The 15 T cell receptor beta chains reported below all come from one sample, sequenced in a study of blood T cell repertoires in COVID-19. Libraries were prepared by immunoSEQ multiplex PCR; TCRdb keeps only in-frame clonotypes and omits some of them. The profile shows 150,000 to 200,000 clones, around 87% of them singletons. Sequenced material: peripheral blood. These receptors originate from a woman of 80 years or more in a cohort sampled during active or convalescent COVID-19.

V and J are TRBV21-1 and TRBJ1-4. TRBV21-1 is a pseudogene locus. This CDR3 comprises 21 residues. The CDR3 bases are TGTGCCAGCAGCAAAGCGCTTTTCAGGCTACGGGGTCGGGTAAGAAGGGAAAAACTGTTTTTT. Translation: CASSKALFRLRGRVRREKLFF.

The CDR3 sequence: CASSRDRGSESPLHF. DNA for the CDR3: TGCGCCAGCAGCCGGGACAGGGGGTCGGAATCACCCCTCCACTTT. The chain joins TRBV5-1 to TRBJ1-6, with TRBD1 matching 11 bases. CDR1 is SGHRS and CDR2 is YFSETQ in the germline V gene. V lost 4 bases to trimming and J lost 10 bases; unmatched junction nucleotides: 7. The CDR3 is made up of 15 amino acids.

V is TRBV19 and J is TRBJ2-5, with D perhaps matching TRBD2 (6 bases). CDR3 length: 14 amino acids. CDR1 LNHDA and CDR2 SQIVND come from the germline V gene (reference sequence). V lost 1 base, J lost 5 bases, and 11 bases lay in between. CDR3 bases: TGTGCCAGTAGTATAGCTGGGGGGAGGGAGACCCAGTACTTC. Translation: CASSIAGGRETQYF. Complete variable domain (other parts from reference TRBV19 and TRBJ2-5): DGGITQSPKYLFRKEGQNVTLSCEQNLNHDAMYWYRQDPGQGLRLIYYSQIVNDFQKGDIAEGYSVSREKKESFPLTVTSAQKNPTAFYLCASSIAGGRETQYFGPGTRLLVL.

The chain uses TRBV4-3 and TRBJ1-1; D uncertain. The CDR3 length is 15 residues. V shed 0 bases and J shed 1 base, with 9 bases lying between them. The germline gives CDR1 LGHNA, CDR2 YSLEER. The chain's CDR3 is CASSQDPRPNTEAFF. The CDR3 bases are TGCGCCAGCAGCCAAGACCCGAGGCCGAACACTGAAGCTTTCTTT.

This sequence joins TRBV5-5 and TRBJ1-5; weak D call: TRBD1 (5 bases). This CDR3 is built from 15 residues. V shed 3 bases and J shed 0 bases, with 10 bases lying between them. The germline CDR1 and CDR2 sequences are SGHKS and YYEKEE (reference sequence). CDR3 region: CASSWEGLSNQPQHF. The CDR3 DNA is TGTGCCAGCAGCTGGGAGGGGCTTAGCAATCAGCCCCAGCATTTT.

This chain uses TRBV11-2 with TRBJ2-7; 10 bases agree with TRBD1. J was trimmed by 4 bases and V by 3 bases; bases with no gene match: 3. Germline V gene data show CDR1 as SGHAT and CDR2 as FQNNGV. The CDR3 extends over 14 amino acids. The CDR3 region is CASSFRDRGYEQYF. In nucleotides, the CDR3 is TGTGCCAGCAGCTTCCGGGACAGGGGATACGAGCAGTACTTC.

This chain connects TRBV5-1 to TRBJ1-6; 9 bases are a match to TRBD1. This CDR3 has 15 residues. The ends lost 3 bases at V and 13 bases at J; junction bases unmatched: 11. Per germline, CDR1 SGHRS and CDR2 YFSETQ. CDR3 DNA: TGCGCCAGCAGCTCGGGACAGGGATTCGGTATCCCCCTCCACTTT. Its translation is CASSSGQGFGIPLHF. Based on the CDR3 plus reference TRBV5-1 and TRBJ1-6, the full variable domain is KAGVTQTPRYLIKTRGQQVTLSCSPISGHRSVSWYQQTPGQGLQFLFEYFSETQRNKGNFPGRFSGRQFSNSRSEMNVSTLELGDSALYLCASSSGQGFGIPLHFGNGTRLTVT.

This rearrangement joins TRBV21-1 to TRBJ2-3; the table's D call TRBD2 went unverified against the DNA. TRBV21-1 is recorded as a pseudogene. This CDR3 is built from 17 residues. The CDR3 nucleotides are TGTGCCAGCAGCAAATGGCGTCGGGGGGACTGGGTAGATACGCAGTATTTT. This codes for CASSKWRRGDWVDTQYF.

The gene calls are TRBV12-2 and TRBJ2-7; the table's TRBD1 call for D was not verified on the DNA. TRBV12-2 is reported as a pseudogene. There are 17 residues in the CDR3. The CDR3 DNA follows: TGTGCAAGTCGCTTAGGCCCCCCCAGGGGACCCTCCTACGAGCAGTACGTC. Translating gives CASRLGPPRGPSYEQYV.

This chain uses TRBV28 with TRBJ2-6; D unresolved. CDR3 size: 18 residues. CDR1 is MDHEN, CDR2 SYDVKM, per germline. Trimming removed 6 bases at V and 0 bases at J, with 18 bases between. The CDR3 nucleotides are TGTGCCAGCAGGCACCCGCCCGGATCAGGCTCTGGGGCCAACGTCCTGACTTTC. This encodes CASRHPPGSGSGANVLTF.

The chain couples TRBV5-1 to TRBJ2-2, with 10 positions matching TRBD1. J gave up 7 bases and V 0 bases, and 6 bases lay outside the gene matches. Germline V CDR1 and CDR2: SGHRS, YFSETQ. The CDR3 length is 16 residues. CDR3 nucleotide sequence: TGCGCCAGCAGCTTGGCCCGGGACAGGGGTCACGGGGAGCTGTTTTTT. This sequence encodes CASSLARDRGHGELFF.

This chain connects TRBV2 to TRBJ1-6; TRBD1 aligns across 8 bases. V gave up 6 bases and J gave up 7 bases; unmatched junction bases: 5. This CDR3 is 14 amino acids long. Germline V CDR1 and CDR2: SNHLY, FYNNEI. In nucleotides, the CDR3 is TGTGCCAGCAGGTACTCAGGGGGCAATTCACCCCTCCACTTT. This codes for CASRYSGGNSPLHF.

The V gene is TRBV2, the J gene TRBJ2-3, with 8 bases matching TRBD1. Unmatched junction bases numbered 5, after V lost 6 bases and J lost 0 bases. The CDR3 extends over 15 amino acids. CDR1 and CDR2 (germline): SNHLY, FYNNEI. The CDR3 nucleotides are TGTGCCAGCAGCTACAGGGGGTCTAGCACAGATACGCAGTATTTT. Protein sequence: CASSYRGSSTDTQYF.

CDR3 DNA: TGTGCCAGCAGCTTAGCGCTAAGGGGTCGGTCCAAAAACATTCAGTACTTC. It is translated as CASSLALRGRSKNIQYF. The chain is built from TRBV7-2 and TRBJ2-4; D possibly corresponds to TRBD1 (5 bases). The germline CDR1 and CDR2 sequences are SGHTA and FQGNSA. The CDR3 has 17 residues. The V gene lost 0 bases and the J gene lost 2 bases, with 14 bases spanning the gap.

The rearrangement uses TRBV27 and TRBJ1-6; no clear D. The CDR3 spans 16 residues. V shed 0 bases and J shed 9 bases, with 15 bases lying between them. Germline CDR1 is MNHEY and CDR2 is SMNVEV (reference sequence). The DNA of the CDR3 is TGTGCCAGCAGTTTATCTGGGGTCGTTGCGGGTTCACCCCTCCACTTT. Its translation: CASSLSGVVAGSPLHF.